The 27 T cell receptor beta chains reported below all come from one sample, sequenced in a study of breast tumors, draining lymph nodes, adjacent tissues. TCRdb recomputed calls from the multiplex PCR reads with MiXCR, one row per CDR3 protein. Altogether some 170,000 distinct CDR3 sequences are present, about 30% being singletons, with the ten largest covering about 4.1%. Samples came from axillary lymph nodes draining the breast cancer. The specimen sequenced was axillary lymph node tissue. These receptor sequences come from a female donor with breast cancer. Some clones in this sample may be carry-over from other donors' samples.

The chain uses TRBV28 and TRBJ2-1, with D hard to call. Trimming pared 3 bases from V and 2 bases from J, leaving 20 bases between. Germline V gives CDR1 MDHEN, CDR2 SYDVKM. This CDR3 comprises 18 residues. CDR3 bases: TGTGCCAGCAGTTTGATCGGGTTGAAACGTATGGCCTACAATGAGCAGTTCTTC. It translates to CASSLIGLKRMAYNEQFF.

This clonotype came up many times. The chain uses TRBV5-4 and TRBJ2-5; D perhaps matches TRBD2 (6 bases). Trimming took off 10 bases at V and 4 bases at J, with 26 bases between the two ends. Germline lookup yields CDR1 SGHNT and CDR2 YYREEE (reference sequence). The CDR3 loop spans 16 amino acids. CDR3 sequence (DNA): TGTGCCTCTTGGTCTGGGCCGAGACTAGGGGCAGAGACCCAGTACTTC. It yields the protein CASWSGPRLGAETQYF.

This clonotype was recorded a few times. The chain has TRBV28 and TRBJ2-3; TRBD2 agrees at 10 bases. J gave up 5 bases and V 2 bases, and 10 bases lay outside the gene matches. Germline V CDR1 and CDR2: MDHEN, SYDVKM. The CDR3 covers 17 residues. The CDR3 protein is CASSLRTSGLGGDTQYF. The CDR3, as DNA: TGTGCCAGCAGTTTAAGGACTAGCGGCCTGGGCGGAGATACGCAGTATTTT.

Concerning this clonotype itself: One end of the junction varies from germline; a read error may be responsible. This chain uses TRBV9 with TRBJ2-1; maybe TRBD2 (5 bases). Germline CDR1 is SGDLS and CDR2 is YYNGEE. CDR3 length: 15 amino acids. This chain's CDR3 is CASSVSPLSYNEPFF. The CDR3 nucleotides read TGTGCCAGTAGCGTTTCCCCCCTCTCCTACAATGAGCCGTTCTTC. The full variable domain, with the rest looked up from reference TRBV9 and TRBJ2-1, is DSGVTQTPKHLITATGQRVTLRCSPRSGDLSVYWYQQSLDQGLQFLIQYYNGEERAKGNILERFSAQQFPDLHSELNLSSLELGDSALYFCASSVSPLSYNEPFFGPGTRLTVL.

This clonotype turned up a few times. A much larger clonotype is one base distant, so this may be a read error. The genes are TRBV30 and TRBJ2-7; a possible D gene is TRBD1 (5 bases). The CDR3 runs 13 residues. Trimming cost V 1 base and J 0 bases, with 7 bases left between them. Germline V gives CDR1 GTSNPN, CDR2 SVGIG (reference sequence). CDR3 residues: CAWSEDNSYEQYF. CDR3 in DNA: TGTGCCTGGAGTGAGGACAACTCCTACGAGCAGTACTTC.

This clonotype has more than one count but fewer than ten. The rearrangement links TRBV6-2 or TRBV6-3 to TRBJ2-2; 15 nucleotides line up with TRBD2. The germline V gene has CDR1 MNHEY and CDR2 SVGEGT. The CDR3 runs to 17 residues. J lost 3 bases, V lost 10 bases, and 9 bases had no gene match. CDR3 region: CATTYGLAGGHTGELFF. The CDR3 bases are TGTGCCACGACTTACGGACTAGCGGGGGGGCACACCGGGGAGCTGTTTTTT.

Ten or more counts support this clonotype. V and J are TRBV6-4 and TRBJ1-6; TRBD1 is a possible D gene (5 bases). V lost 7 bases and J lost 7, with 23 bases in between. The length of the CDR3 is 17 residues. The V gene's germline CDR1 is MRHNA and CDR2 SNTAGT. The CDR3 nucleotides are TGTGCCAGCACTCCCCCCACCGGCAGGGTAAGCAATTCACCCCTCCACTTT. It encodes CASTPPTGRVSNSPLHF.

Concerning this clonotype: This sequence may be a read error, since a much larger clone differs from it by one base. The V gene is TRBV3-1, the J gene TRBJ1-2; 8 bases align to TRBD1. Per the germline V gene, CDR1 is LGHDT and CDR2 is YNNKEL (reference sequence). The length of the CDR3 is 15 residues. The CDR3 sequence is CSSSQGQGKNYGYTF. The DNA of the CDR3 is TGTTCCAGCAGCCAAGGACAGGGTAAGAACTATGGCTACACCTTC.

This clonotype has at least ten counts. This sequence joins TRBV20-1 and TRBJ1-5, with D perhaps TRBD1 (5 bases). CDR1 and CDR2 from the germline V gene are DFQATT and SNEGSKA (reference sequence). This CDR3 region has 11 residues. V lost 3 bases and J lost 6, with 6 bases in between. The CDR3 reads CSARGPQPQHF. CDR3 DNA: TGCAGTGCTAGGGGGCCTCAGCCCCAGCATTTT.

The chain uses TRBV6-5 and TRBJ2-1; the D gene is possibly TRBD2 (5 bases). This CDR3 has 13 residues. Trimming removed 8 bases at V and 9 bases at J, with 17 bases between. Germline V CDR1 and CDR2: MNHEY, SVGAGI. CDR3 bases: TGTGCCAGCCGCGTGAGGCTAGCCGGTGAGCAGTTCTTC. Amino acid sequence: CASRVRLAGEQFF.

Remarks on this clonotype: A clone one base away is much larger, so this may be a read error. This chain joins TRBV28 and TRBJ2-2; tentative D call: TRBD1 (5 bases). Deletions cut 6 bases from V and 2 bases from J, with 16 bases between. CDR1 and CDR2 from the germline V gene are MDHEN and SYDVKM. The CDR3 totals 16 residues. The CDR3 DNA follows: TGTGCCAGCAGCAGCCCGACAGACACAAACACCGGGGAGCTGTTTTTT. It codes for CASSSPTDTNTGELFF. Using reference TRBV28 and TRBJ2-2 for the parts outside the CDR3, the full variable domain is DVKVTQSSRYLVKRTGEKVFLECVQDMDHENMFWYRQDPGLGLRLIYFSYDVKMKEKGDIPEGYSVSREKKERFSLILESASTNQTSMYLCASSSPTDTNTGELFFGEGSRLTVL.

This clonotype has a count of ten or more. The chain recombines TRBV19 with TRBJ2-6; D might be TRBD2 (6 bases). V gave up 3 bases and J gave up 1 base, with 16 bases separating them. The CDR3 loop spans 18 amino acids. The germline V gene encodes CDR1 LNHDA and CDR2 SQIVND (reference sequence). CDR3 protein: CASSIYGGVGSGANVLTF. The CDR3 DNA reads TGTGCCAGTAGTATCTATGGCGGGGTGGGATCTGGGGCCAACGTCCTGACTTTC.

Many counts were recorded for this clonotype. J is TRBJ2-3 and V is TRBV2; D might be TRBD2 (5 bases). V lost 7 bases to trimming and J lost 4 bases, with 9 bases between them. This CDR3 comprises 12 residues. From germline, CDR1 is SNHLY and CDR2 FYNNEI. The CDR3 loop is CASTTEADTQYF. The CDR3 coding sequence is TGTGCCAGCACGACGGAGGCAGATACGCAGTATTTT.

About this clonotype itself: At one end the junction does not follow the germline gene, possibly because of a read error. The rearrangement links TRBV5-6 to TRBJ2-3, with D uncertain. CDR3 length equals 12 residues. Germline CDR1 is SGHDT and CDR2 is YYEEEE. CDR3 nucleotides: TGTGCCAGCAGGTTGGGTGTCGATACGCAGTATTTT. As protein: CASRLGVDTQYF.

At least ten counts were recorded for this clonotype. The chain joins TRBV9 to TRBJ1-2; possibly TRBD1 for D (6 bases). The CDR3 sequence is 13 residues long. CDR1 is SGDLS, CDR2 YYNGEE, per germline. V was clipped by 0 bases and J by 4 bases, with 7 bases between them. CDR3 bases: TGTGCCAGCAGCGTAGAACAGGGCTATGGCTACACCTTC. Residues: CASSVEQGYGYTF.

V is TRBV5-1 and J is TRBJ1-2; D is unresolved. V lost 0 bases to trimming and J lost 6 bases, with 12 bases between them. The CDR3 has 14 amino acids. Looked up from germline, CDR1 is SGHRS and CDR2 is YFSETQ. CDR3 DNA: TGCGCCAGCAGCTTGGATACGTGGGGTAATGGCTACACCTTC. Protein: CASSLDTWGNGYTF.

This clonotype was recorded many times. V and J are TRBV14 and TRBJ2-7; D uncertain. In germline, CDR1 is SGHDN, CDR2 FVKESK. The CDR3 spans 13 residues. Trimming cost V 0 bases and J 3 bases, with 6 bases left between them. CDR3 amino acids: CASSQDPLYEQYF. The CDR3 DNA reads as TGTGCCAGCAGCCAAGATCCCCTCTACGAGCAGTACTTC.

About this clonotype itself: A much larger clone lies one base from this, so it may be a read error. The chain combines TRBV6-1 with TRBJ2-5; the D gene is possibly TRBD1 (6 bases). Trimming took off 6 bases at V and 4 bases at J, with 15 bases between the two ends. This CDR3 is 14 amino acids long. Germline V gene lookup returns CDR1 MNHNS and CDR2 SASEGT. The CDR3 region is CASRPRGSRETQYF. CDR3 in DNA: TGTGCCAGCAGACCTAGGGGGAGTCGAGAGACCCAGTACTTC.

Many counts were recorded for this clonotype. The chain uses TRBV12-3 or TRBV12-4 and TRBJ2-5; D perhaps matches TRBD2 (5 bases). CDR3 length: 15 residues. The V gene lost 4 bases and the J gene lost 4 bases, with 16 bases spanning the gap. CDR3 bases: TGTGCCAGCAGTTCCCGGGGAGTCTGGGCAGAGACCCAGTACTTC. Residues: CASSSRGVWAETQYF.

This clonotype occurred a few times. J is TRBJ1-1 and V is TRBV27; 8 nucleotides align to TRBD1. Germline-derived CDR1 and CDR2 are MNHEY and SMNVEV (reference sequence). The CDR3 runs to 14 residues. V trimming: 5 bases; J trimming: 0 bases; junction bases outside the gene matches: 2. The CDR3 loop reads CASSQQGVNTEAFF. Here the CDR3 DNA reads TGTGCCAGCAGTCAACAGGGGGTGAACACTGAAGCTTTCTTT.

This clonotype was seen ten or more times. The gene calls are TRBV4-2 and TRBJ2-3, with D tentatively TRBD1 (5 bases). There are 15 residues in the CDR3. The germline V gene encodes CDR1 LGHNA and CDR2 YNFKEQ. V gave up 1 base and J gave up 2 bases, with 10 bases separating them. The chain's CDR3 is CASSQAYRYTDTQYF. As DNA, the CDR3 is TGTGCCAGCAGCCAAGCATACAGGTACACAGATACGCAGTATTTT.

About this clonotype itself: One base away lies a much larger clone, so this may be a sequencing read error. This likely comes from a read error, as the CDR3 has no conserved phenylalanine or tryptophan at its end. The chain has TRBV9 and TRBJ1-2, with a possible D match to TRBD1 (5 bases). Germline CDR1 SGDLS, CDR2 YYNGEE. With 3 bases removed from V and 6 bases from J, the gap between germline ends came to 12 bases. The CDR3 has 13 residues. CDR3 in amino acids: CASSDGTIHGYTS. CDR3 DNA sequence: TGTGCCAGCAGCGACGGGACTATTCATGGCTACACCTCC.

The table lists this clonotype with a few counts. The rearrangement joins TRBV5-5 to TRBJ2-7, with D tentatively TRBD1 or TRBD2 (6 bases each). The germline V and J ends were trimmed by 1 base and 1 base, with 15 bases remaining between them. CDR1 and CDR2 (germline): SGHKS, YYEKEE (reference sequence). The CDR3 spans 16 residues. The CDR3 is CASSLPGPGASYEQYF. As DNA, the CDR3 is TGTGCCAGCAGCTTGCCGGGACCGGGGGCGTCCTACGAGCAGTACTTC.

This clonotype was counted at least ten times. The J gene is TRBJ2-1, the V gene TRBV24-1, with D tentatively TRBD2 (7 bases). This CDR3 comprises 15 residues. The ends were cut back, 0 bases at V and 7 bases at J, with 12 bases in the middle. Germline V lookup: CDR1 KGHDR, CDR2 SFDVKD. The CDR3, as DNA: TGTGCCACCAGTGATTTGTGGGGGGGCCAGAATGAGCAGTTCTTC. It codes for CATSDLWGGQNEQFF.

The rearrangement joins TRBV20-1 to TRBJ2-6; D is ambiguous. This CDR3 comprises 14 residues. Deletions cut 3 bases from V and 0 bases from J, with 6 bases between. Germline CDR1 is DFQATT and CDR2 is SNEGSKA (reference sequence). DNA for the CDR3: TGCAGTGCTAGCGTGGACTCTGGGGCCAACGTCCTGACTTTC. Its translation: CSASVDSGANVLTF.

The rearrangement links TRBV5-1 to TRBJ2-1, with a tentative D call TRBD2 (6 bases). The germline CDR1 and CDR2 sequences are SGHRS and YFSETQ. Between the trimmed V and J ends, which lost 0 bases and 3 bases, there was a span of 16 bases. There are 17 residues in the CDR3. The CDR3 DNA sequence: TGCGCCAGCAGCTTGGCTACGGCTAGCGCATACTACAATGAGCAGTTCTTC. It codes for CASSLATASAYYNEQFF.

This clonotype has ten or more counts. This rearrangement joins TRBV7-3 to TRBJ2-3; TRBD1 matches at 8 bases. CDR3 length: 20 residues. The ends lost 1 base at V and 0 bases at J; junction bases unmatched: 15. CDR1 and CDR2 from the germline V gene are SGHTA and FQGTGA. CDR3 DNA sequence: TGTGCCAGCAGCTTAATGCCCAGCTTAATACGACAGGGGAGCACAGATACGCAGTATTTT. Its protein is CASSLMPSLIRQGSTDTQYF. Complete variable domain (other parts from reference TRBV7-3 and TRBJ2-3): GAGVSQTPSNKVTEKGKYVELRCDPISGHTALYWYRQSLGQGPEFLIYFQGTGAADDSGLPNDRFFAVRPEGSVSTLKIQRTERGDSAVYLCASSLMPSLIRQGSTDTQYFGPGTRLTVL.